A selection of T cell receptor beta chains follows, all from one sample in a study of OX40 agonist ivuxolimab in advanced cancers. Assay used: immunoSEQ multiplex PCR; TCRdb lists only in-frame clones, some missing. The sample holds roughly 86,000 clones; around 90% are singletons and the top ten take roughly 1.1%. The input for sequencing was CD4+ or CD8+ T cells sorted from blood, taken in a trial of the OX40 agonist ivuxolimab. Receptors originate from an adult with an advanced solid tumor such as melanoma, head and neck, liver or kidney cancer. Both conserved end residues are part of each CDR3. Each record gives: D gene, J gene, clone size, V gene, CDR3 protein, CDR3 DNA. A D gene is named only where the DNA matches it firmly. For some rows the clone size is stated as once, few or many, or as a class when expanded; others skip it.

>.|TRBJ2-2|.|TRBV7-9
CASSLGMRTPNTGELFF
TGTGCCAGCAGCTTAGGCATGAGGACCCCGAACACCGGGGAGCTGTTTTTT
>TRBD1|TRBJ2-3|.|TRBV29-1
CSVRQGPTDTQYF
TGCAGCGTCAGACAGGGGCCCACAGATACGCAGTATTTT
>.|TRBJ1-3|.|TRBV28
CASSLLQGTIYF
TGTGCCAGCAGTTTACTACAGGGTACCATATATTTT
>TRBD2|TRBJ2-2|.|TRBV14
CASSDDSGRLKTGELFF
TGTGCCAGCAGCGACGATAGCGGGAGGTTAAAGACCGGGGAGCTGTTTTTT
>.|TRBJ2-7|.|TRBV7-2
CASSLAGTYEQYF
TGTGCCAGCAGCTTAGCGGGAACATACGAGCAGTACTTC
>.|TRBJ2-3|.|TRBV7-3
CASSLTPKADMQYF
TGTGCCAGCAGCTTAACCCCCAAGGCAGATATGCAGTATTTT
>.|TRBJ2-7|.|TRBV4-1
CASSQDLRAREQYF
TGCGCCAGCAGCCAAGATTTAAGGGCCCGCGAGCAGTACTTC
>TRBD2|TRBJ2-2|.|TRBV5-6
CASSFGSGRAGTGELFF
TGTGCCAGCAGCTTCGGTAGCGGGAGGGCCGGCACCGGGGAGCTGTTTTTT
>.|TRBJ2-5|.|TRBV28
CASSPRDGTGQETQYF
TGTGCCAGCAGTCCCAGGGACGGAACCGGCCAAGAGACCCAGTACTTC
>TRBD1|TRBJ2-7|.|TRBV6-5
CASSSGQGRRYEQYF
TGTGCCAGCAGTTCCGGACAGGGGCGTCGGTACGAGCAGTACTTC
>.|TRBJ2-1|once|TRBV5-1
CASSRRTGFTLADADEQFF
TGCGCCAGCAGCCGAAGGACAGGGTTCACACTAGCGGATGCCGATGAGCAGTTCTTC
>.|TRBJ1-6|once|TRBV19
CASKEKGAISSPLHF
TGTGCCAGTAAGGAAAAGGGTGCCATTAGTTCACCCCTCCACTTT
>.|TRBJ1-4|.|TRBV6-1
CASSRDGSNEKLFF
TGTGCCAGCAGCAGGGACGGATCTAATGAAAAACTGTTTTTT
>TRBD1|TRBJ1-1|once|TRBV6-1
CASNNRGGARTEAFF
TGTGCCAGCAATAACAGGGGGGGCGCGAGGACTGAAGCTTTCTTT
>.|TRBJ2-3|.|TRBV29-1
CSDRASTDTQYF
TGCAGCGACAGGGCGAGCACAGATACGCAGTATTTT
>.|TRBJ2-2|.|TRBV18
CASSPPSRGGELFF
TGTGCCAGCTCACCACCGAGCCGAGGCGGGGAGCTGTTTTTT
>TRBD1|TRBJ2-1|.|TRBV11-3
CASSFTGTGRVNEQFF
TGTGCCAGCAGCTTTACCGGGACAGGGAGGGTCAATGAGCAGTTCTTC
>.|TRBJ2-7|.|TRBV28
CASSLVYEQYF
TGTGCCAGCAGTTTAGTCTACGAGCAGTACTTC
>.|TRBJ2-2|.|TRBV5-6
CASTATQASWGGELFF
TGTGCCAGCACCGCGACCCAGGCTTCATGGGGCGGGGAGCTGTTTTTT